Described below is a single T cell receptor beta chain sequence and its context. What it recognizes is unknown. Generated by immunoSEQ multiplex PCR, the TCRdb table keeps only in-frame clones and is missing some. The sample has roughly 500,000 clones; roughly 85% are singletons. The record originates from a study of Ad26.COV2.S vaccination and SARS-CoV-2 variants. This CDR3 has 14 amino acids. Trimming took 7 bases from V and 6 from J; bases not matched to a gene: 12. Per germline, CDR1 SQVTM and CDR2 ANQGSEA. Treatment here: some 20 received Ad26.COV2.S at low or high dose, single or two shots; 5 received placebo; per-sample allocation not given. The samples were gathered on day 63 after the first injection of vaccine or placebo. Whole-study findings and limits: Breadth of non-spike TCRs did not differ between vaccinees and placebo recipients.

The TCR comes from a person between 18 and 60 years old who received the Ad26.COV2.S COVID-19 vaccine or a placebo. The V gene is TRBV29-1, the J gene TRBJ2-7, with 10 bases matching TRBD2. This material consisted of peripheral blood, taken in a trial of Ad26.COV2.S vaccine versus placebo. The CDR3 nucleotides are TGCAGCGCCGCCGGGGGGACTAGCGCAACCGAGCAGTACTTC. As protein: CSAAGGTSATEQYF.